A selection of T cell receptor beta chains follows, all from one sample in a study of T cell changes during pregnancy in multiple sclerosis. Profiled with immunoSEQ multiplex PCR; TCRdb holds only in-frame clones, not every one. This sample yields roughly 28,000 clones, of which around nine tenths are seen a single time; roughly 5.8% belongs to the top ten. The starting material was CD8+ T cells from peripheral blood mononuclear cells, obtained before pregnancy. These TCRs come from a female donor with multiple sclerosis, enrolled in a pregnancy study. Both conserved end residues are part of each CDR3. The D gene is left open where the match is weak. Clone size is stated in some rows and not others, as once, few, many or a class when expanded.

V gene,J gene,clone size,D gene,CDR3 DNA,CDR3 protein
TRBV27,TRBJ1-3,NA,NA,TGTGCCAGCAGGGACACCGTGGCAGACACCATATATTTT,CASRDTVADTIYF
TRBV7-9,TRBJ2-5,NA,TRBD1,TGTGCCAGCAGACCTTCCGACAGGGGAGAGACCCAGTACTTC,CASRPSDRGETQYF
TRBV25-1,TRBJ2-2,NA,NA,TGTGCCAGCAGTGAAGGGGAGCGGGACACCGGGGAGCTGTTTTTT,CASSEGERDTGELFF
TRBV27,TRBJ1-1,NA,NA,TGTGCCAGCAGTAAGCCGGGGGTTGAAGCTTTCTTT,CASSKPGVEAFF
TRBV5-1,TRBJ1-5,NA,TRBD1,TGCGCCAGCAGCTTGCAGGGGGCCCAGGGGACCCAGCATTTT,CASSLQGAQGTQHF
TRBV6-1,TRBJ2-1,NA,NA,TGTGCCAGCAGTGCCTTATTAGGGGACTTGGACAATGAGCAGTTCTTC,CASSALLGDLDNEQFF
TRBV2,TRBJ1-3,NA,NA,TGTGCCAGCAGTGAATCCCCAGGCTCTGGAAACACCATATATTTT,CASSESPGSGNTIYF
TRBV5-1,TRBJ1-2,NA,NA,TGCGCCAGCGCTGGGGGGTACGATGGCTACACCTTC,CASAGGYDGYTF
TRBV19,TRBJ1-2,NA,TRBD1,TGTGCCAGTAGTCCAGGACAGGGTTTTAACTATGGCTACACCTTC,CASSPGQGFNYGYTF
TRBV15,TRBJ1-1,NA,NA,TGTGCCACCAGCAGAGATCTCGGGCAGGGGAACACTGAAGCTTTCTTT,CATSRDLGQGNTEAFF
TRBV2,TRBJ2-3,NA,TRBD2,TGTGCCAGCCCGGAGGAGCGAGCGGGGAAAGCGCAGTATTTT,CASPEERAGKAQYF
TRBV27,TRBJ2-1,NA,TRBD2,TGTGCCAGCAGTCCGCTAGCGGGAGGGGGGGTTGAGCAGTTCTTC,CASSPLAGGGVEQFF
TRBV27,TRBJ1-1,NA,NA,TGTGCCAGCAGTTTTTACTTGGGGGCTGGAACTGAAGCTTTCTTT,CASSFYLGAGTEAFF
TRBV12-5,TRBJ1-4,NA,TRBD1,TGTGCTAGTGGTTGGCTGACAGGGGAAAATGAAAAACTGTTTTTT,CASGWLTGENEKLFF
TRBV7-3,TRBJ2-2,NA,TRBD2,TGTGCCAGCAGCCGGGGGGGGGCGAACACCGGGGAGCTGTTTTTT,CASSRGGANTGELFF
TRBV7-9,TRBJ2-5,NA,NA,TGTGCCAGCAGCTTGTCAGGGCAAGAGACCCAGTACTTC,CASSLSGQETQYF
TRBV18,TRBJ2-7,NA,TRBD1,TGTGCCAGCTCACCGGGACAGGGCTCCGAGCAGTACTTC,CASSPGQGSEQYF
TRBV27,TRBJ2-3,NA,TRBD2,TGTGCCAGCAGTTCCCAGCGGGAGGGCCACGATACGCAGTATTTT,CASSSQREGHDTQYF
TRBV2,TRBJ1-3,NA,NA,TGTGCCAGCAGTGAAGGGGGTGGGGGCATCGGAAACACCATATATTTT,CASSEGGGGIGNTIYF
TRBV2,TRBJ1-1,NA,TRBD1,TGTGCCAGCAGCCCTAACAGGGGAGAAGCTTTCTTT,CASSPNRGEAFF
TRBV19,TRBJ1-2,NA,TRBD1,TGTGCCAGTAGTCTCACTCAGGGGGTCGGCTATGGCTACACCTTC,CASSLTQGVGYGYTF
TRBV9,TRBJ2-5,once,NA,TGTGCCAGCAGCCCTCTGGGGGCCCAAGAGACCCAGTACTTC,CASSPLGAQETQYF
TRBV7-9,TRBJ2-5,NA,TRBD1,TGTGCCAGCAGCTCGTGGACAGGAGTCCAAGAGACCCAGTACTTC,CASSSWTGVQETQYF
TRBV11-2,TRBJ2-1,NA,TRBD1,TGTGCCAGCACGTGGGACAGGTACAATGAGCAGTTCTTC,CASTWDRYNEQFF
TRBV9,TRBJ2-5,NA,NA,TGTGCCAGGAGGGGGTACCAAGAGACCCAGTACTTC,CARRGYQETQYF
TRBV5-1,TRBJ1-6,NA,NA,TGCGCCAGCAGCTTGGCCGGGAGCTCCTATAATTCACCCCTCCACTTT,CASSLAGSSYNSPLHF
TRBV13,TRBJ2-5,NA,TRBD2,TGTGCCAGCAGCCTCCAGGGAGGGGAGACCCAGTACTTC,CASSLQGGETQYF
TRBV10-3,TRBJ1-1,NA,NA,TGTGCCATCAGTGACGCGGGACGGATGAACACTGAAGCTTTCTTT,CAISDAGRMNTEAFF
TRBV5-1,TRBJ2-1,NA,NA,TGCGCCAGCAGCTCCGAGGGGGGGGCGGGTAATGAGCAGTTCTTC,CASSSEGGAGNEQFF
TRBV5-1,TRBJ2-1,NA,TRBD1,TGCGCCAGCAGCTTGGAGGGACAGGGCGTTTGGTTAGATGAGCAGTTCTTC,CASSLEGQGVWLDEQFF
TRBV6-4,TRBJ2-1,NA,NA,TGTGCCAGCAGTGGCGATAGCTCCTACAATGAGCAGTTCTTC,CASSGDSSYNEQFF
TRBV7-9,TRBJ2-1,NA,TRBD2,TGTGCCAGCAGCTTCAGCGGGGGCCTGAATGAGCAGTTCTTC,CASSFSGGLNEQFF
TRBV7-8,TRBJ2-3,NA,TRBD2,TGTGCCAGCAGCTTAAGTGAATGGCGGGGGACAGATACGCAGTATTTT,CASSLSEWRGTDTQYF
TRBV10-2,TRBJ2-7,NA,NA,TGCGCCAGCAGTGTCGCCCGGGAGTCCTACGAGCAGTACTTC,CASSVARESYEQYF
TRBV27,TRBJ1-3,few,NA,TGTGCCAGCAGCCCCGGTTCGGCTGGAAACACCATATATTTT,CASSPGSAGNTIYF
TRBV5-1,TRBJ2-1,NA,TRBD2,TGCGCCAGCAGCCGCCGGGGGGGACCCGAGGTGGGCAATGAGCAGTTCTTC,CASSRRGGPEVGNEQFF
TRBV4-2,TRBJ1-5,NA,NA,TGTGCCAGCAGCCAAGATGAAACAGGGCGCGATCAGCCCCAGCATTTT,CASSQDETGRDQPQHF
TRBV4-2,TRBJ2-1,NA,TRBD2,TGTGCCAGCAGCCAAGGTCTAGCGGGGGATGAGCAGTTCTTC,CASSQGLAGDEQFF
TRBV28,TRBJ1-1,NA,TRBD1,TGTGCCAGCAGACTCCCGGGAGGGTGGGACAGTGAAGCTTTCTTT,CASRLPGGWDSEAFF
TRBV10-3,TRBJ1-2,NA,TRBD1,TGTGCCATCAGTGAGGCCGGGACAGGGTATGGCTACACCTTC,CAISEAGTGYGYTF
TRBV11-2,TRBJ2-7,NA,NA,TGTGCCAGCAGCTTAGGATTCCAGGGTGACTACGAGCAGTACTTC,CASSLGFQGDYEQYF
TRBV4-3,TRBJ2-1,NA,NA,TGCGCCAGCAGCCAAGAGGGCGATGCGAATGAGCAGTTCTTC,CASSQEGDANEQFF
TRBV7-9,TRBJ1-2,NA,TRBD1,TGTGCCAGCAGCTTAGAAGGGCAGGGGGCCTACTATGGCTACACCTTC,CASSLEGQGAYYGYTF
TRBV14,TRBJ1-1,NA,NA,TGTGCCAGCAGCCCCGGTCCCGCGGAAGCTTTCTTT,CASSPGPAEAFF
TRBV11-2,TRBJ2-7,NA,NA,TGTGCCAGCAGCCCAGCGGCCCCGACCTACGAGCAGTACTTC,CASSPAAPTYEQYF
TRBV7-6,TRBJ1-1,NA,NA,TGTGCCAGCAGCCCCGGCGGAGAGAACACTGAAGCTTTCTTT,CASSPGGENTEAFF